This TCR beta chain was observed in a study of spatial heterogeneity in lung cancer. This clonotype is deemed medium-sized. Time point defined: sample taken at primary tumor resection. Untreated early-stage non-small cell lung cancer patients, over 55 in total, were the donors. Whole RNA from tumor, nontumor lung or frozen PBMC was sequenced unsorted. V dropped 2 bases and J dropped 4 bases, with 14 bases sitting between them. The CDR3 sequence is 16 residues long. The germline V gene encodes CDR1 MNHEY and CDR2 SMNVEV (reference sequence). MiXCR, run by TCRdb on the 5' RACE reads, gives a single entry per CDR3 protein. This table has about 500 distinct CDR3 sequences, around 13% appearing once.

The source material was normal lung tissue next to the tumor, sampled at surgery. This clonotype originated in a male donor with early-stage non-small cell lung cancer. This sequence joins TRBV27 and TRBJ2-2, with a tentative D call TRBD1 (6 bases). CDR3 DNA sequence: TGTGCCAGCAGTTTAGCAGGGGTGGAGACCACCGGGGAGCTGTTTTTT. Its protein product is CASSLAGVETTGELFF.